The 27 T cell receptor beta chains below come from one sample, sequenced in a study of blood T cells in healthy people across ages. A sample-barcoded 5' primer and a J-beta primer mix were used in a second PCR of roughly 6 to 11 cycles. TCRdb ran MiXCR on the 5' RACE reads and lists one entry per CDR3 protein. The data contain roughly 2 million distinct CDR3 sequences, 40% to 55% of them singletons. Sequencing input: blood. The receptors shown here come from a woman between 40 and 50 years old in good health.

The rearrangement joins TRBV28 to TRBJ2-7, with D possibly being TRBD2 (5 bases). This CDR3 region has 15 residues. V lost 7 bases and J 3 bases, leaving 19 bases between the germline ends. Germline CDR1 is MDHEN and CDR2 is SYDVKM. CDR3 sequence: CASTRRRTGVYEQYF. The CDR3 DNA sequence: TGTGCCAGCACCCGGAGGCGTACCGGAGTCTACGAGCAGTACTTC.

DNA of the CDR3: TGTGCCAGCAGCCAGGAATCAGTGGGGACTGAAGCTTTCTTT. Protein product: CASSQESVGTEAFF. The V gene is TRBV3-1, the J gene TRBJ1-1; D ambiguous. The germline V and J ends were trimmed by 3 bases and 5 bases, with 13 bases remaining between them. This CDR3 comprises 14 residues. CDR1 and CDR2 (germline): LGHDT, YNNKEL (reference sequence). The whole variable domain, remainder taken from reference TRBV3-1 and TRBJ1-1, is DTAVSQTPKYLVTQMGNDKSIKCEQNLGHDTMYWYKQDSKKFLKIMFSYNNKELIINETVPNRFSPKSPDKAHLNLHINSLELGDSAVYFCASSQESVGTEAFFGQGTRLTVV.

Note on this clonotype: A read error may produce the germline difference seen at one junction end. The V call is TRBV3-1, the J call TRBJ2-3; TRBD1 matches 8 bases. The CDR3 spans 16 residues. The germline V gene has CDR1 LGHDT and CDR2 YNNKEL (reference sequence). CDR3 region: CASSNRGQEVTDSQYF. CDR3 sequence (DNA): TGTGCCAGCAGCAACAGGGGACAGGAAGTCACAGATTCGCAGTATTTT.

This chain uses TRBV4-1 with TRBJ1-1, with unresolved D. The CDR3 is 14 amino acids. V lost 0 bases and J lost 6, with 11 bases in between. Germline-derived CDR1 and CDR2 are MGHRA and YSYEKL. CDR3 loop: CASSQDPGSAEAFF. For the CDR3, the DNA is TGCGCCAGCAGCCAAGACCCAGGCTCCGCTGAAGCTTTCTTT.

The chain links TRBV9 to TRBJ2-1, with 8 bases identical to TRBD2. The end of the DNA is better explained by TRBJ2-7, so the J call may be wrong. The germline CDR1 and CDR2 sequences are SGDLS and YYNGEE. The CDR3 contains 14 residues. The CDR3 nucleotides read TGTGCCAGCAACGGGGGGGCAACCTACAATGAGCAGTACTTC. It codes for CASNGGATYNEQYF.

Only a few counts were recorded for this clonotype. The chain joins TRBV7-2 to TRBJ2-3; no clear D gene. V lost 5 bases, J lost 0 bases, and 9 bases lay in between. The length of the CDR3 is 14 residues. CDR1 is SGHTA, CDR2 FQGNSA, per germline. The CDR3 is CASSTSDSTDTQYF. Here the CDR3 DNA reads TGTGCCAGCAGCACCAGCGATAGCACAGATACGCAGTATTTT.

The V gene is TRBV7-9, the J gene TRBJ2-3, with D unclear. The CDR3 contains 14 residues. Between the trimmed V and J ends, which lost 6 bases and 1 base, there was a span of 11 bases. Germline V CDR1 and CDR2: SEHNR, FQNEAQ (reference sequence). CDR3 loop: CASSSDGRTDTQYF. The CDR3 DNA sequence: TGTGCCAGCAGTTCCGACGGCCGCACAGATACGCAGTATTTT.

V is TRBV10-3 and J is TRBJ2-3; D is ambiguous. From germline, CDR1 is ENHRY and CDR2 SYGVKD. The length of the CDR3 is 12 residues. V was shortened by 1 base and J by 7 bases, with 6 bases between the two germline ends. The CDR3 nucleotides read TGTGCCATCAGTGAGTTTACATATACGCAGTATTTT. Translated: CAISEFTYTQYF.

The chain has TRBV2 and TRBJ1-2, with D possibly being TRBD1 (5 bases). CDR1 is SNHLY, CDR2 FYNNEI, per germline. CDR3 length equals 11 residues. The CDR3 reads CAIQTGRGYTF. The CDR3 nucleotides are TGTGCTATCCAAACAGGCCGTGGCTACACCTTC.

The genes are TRBV6-5 and TRBJ2-5; tentative D call: TRBD2 (5 bases). CDR1 MNHEY and CDR2 SVGAGI come from the germline V gene. The V gene lost 0 bases and the J gene lost 5 bases, with 10 bases spanning the gap. The CDR3 runs to 14 residues. The CDR3 sequence: CASSYSTGLETQYF. The CDR3, as DNA: TGTGCCAGCAGTTACTCGACGGGGTTGGAGACCCAGTACTTC.

This clonotype was seen a single time. The chain carries TRBV6-5 and TRBJ1-1; tentatively, D is TRBD1 (5 bases). The CDR3 runs to 15 residues. V lost 4 bases to trimming and J lost 1 base, with 13 bases between them. Per germline, CDR1 MNHEY and CDR2 SVGAGI. The CDR3 loop is CASSSSGDRNTEAFF. CDR3 in DNA: TGTGCCAGCAGTTCTTCAGGAGACAGGAACACTGAAGCTTTCTTT.

The chain has TRBV10-2 and TRBJ1-6; D not resolved. This CDR3 is 15 amino acids long. In germline, CDR1 is WSHSY, CDR2 SAAADI. The V end lost 0 bases, the J end lost 4 bases, and 7 bases lay between the germline ends. This CDR3 reads CASSESPGYNSPLHF. The CDR3 coding sequence is TGCGCCAGCAGTGAGTCCCCAGGTTATAATTCACCCCTCCACTTT.

The chain is built from TRBV18 and TRBJ2-5; unclear D gene. CDR3 length: 14 residues. Germline V gives CDR1 KGHSH, CDR2 LQKENI. V lost 2 bases, J lost 4 bases, and 11 bases lay in between. Here the CDR3 reads CASSPARISETQYF. The CDR3 nucleotides are TGTGCCAGCTCACCAGCTAGAATCTCAGAGACCCAGTACTTC.

This clonotype was seen only once. A junction boundary mismatches the germline segment, possibly from a read error. In DNA, the CDR3 is TGTGCTAGCAGCTTAACCGGGACAAGGAAGACCCAGTACTTC. As protein: CASSLTGTRKTQYF. The chain combines TRBV7-7 with TRBJ2-5; TRBD1 might be the D (6 bases). The CDR3 totals 14 residues. Germline CDR1 is SSHAT and CDR2 is FNYEAQ (reference sequence).

V and J are TRBV20-1 and TRBJ2-7, with TRBD2 matching over 9 bases. Germline loops: CDR1 DFQATT, CDR2 SNEGSKA (reference sequence). This CDR3 spans 15 amino acids. V trimming: 0 bases; J trimming: 3 bases; junction bases outside the gene matches: 6. The CDR3: CSARDISGGIYEQYF. The CDR3 bases are TGCAGTGCTAGAGATATAAGCGGGGGGATCTACGAGCAGTACTTC.

This clonotype was seen just once. This chain connects TRBV19 to TRBJ2-1, with 7 bases that match TRBD1. J was trimmed by 7 bases and V by 7 bases; bases with no gene match: 13. The CDR3 runs to 15 residues. CDR1 is LNHDA and CDR2 is SQIVND in the germline V gene (reference sequence). The CDR3 region is CASTEWTGSKNEQFF. The CDR3 nucleotides read TGTGCCAGTACGGAATGGACAGGTAGTAAAAATGAGCAGTTCTTC.

The chain recombines TRBV9 with TRBJ2-7, with 13 bases that match TRBD2. V lost 4 bases and J lost 7; bases outside the gene matches: 11. This CDR3 has 16 amino acids. Germline V gene lookup returns CDR1 SGDLS and CDR2 YYNGEE. Here the CDR3 reads CASSTMTSGGRNEQYF. CDR3 bases: TGTGCCAGCAGCACGATGACTAGCGGGGGGCGCAATGAGCAGTACTTC.

This clonotype was picked up a small number of times. This chain links TRBV29-1 with TRBJ2-5; 8 nucleotides line up with TRBD1. With 5 bases clipped from V and 5 bases from J, the junction kept 7 bases outside the gene matches. Per germline, CDR1 SQVTM and CDR2 ANQGSEA. The length of the CDR3 is 13 residues. CDR3 region: CSVQQGAGETQYF. The DNA of the CDR3 is TGCAGCGTTCAGCAGGGGGCTGGGGAGACCCAGTACTTC.

V is TRBV29-1 and J is TRBJ2-6; no firm D call. Trimming removed 4 bases from V and 2 bases from J, with 18 bases in between. Germline V lookup: CDR1 SQVTM, CDR2 ANQGSEA. The CDR3 covers 17 residues. The CDR3: CSVVQHSVGAGANVLTF. In nucleotides, the CDR3 is TGCAGCGTTGTACAACATTCAGTAGGTGCTGGGGCCAACGTCCTGACTTTC.

The chain joins TRBV20-1 to TRBJ1-6; a weak D match, TRBD1 (5 bases). V gave up 3 bases and J gave up 0 bases, with 12 bases separating them. The CDR3 sequence is 16 residues long. Germline CDR1 DFQATT, CDR2 SNEGSKA (reference sequence). CDR3 amino acids: CSARDTHSSYNSPLHF. The CDR3 DNA reads TGCAGTGCTAGGGACACTCACAGCTCCTATAATTCACCCCTCCACTTT.

The chain uses TRBV7-2 and TRBJ2-5; possibly TRBD1 or TRBD2 for D (6 bases each). The germline gives CDR1 SGHTA, CDR2 FQGNSA. The germline V and J ends were trimmed by 5 bases and 4 bases, with 17 bases remaining between them. This CDR3 is built from 15 residues. Here the CDR3 DNA reads TGTGCCAGCAGCCCTGGGGGGCCCCAGAGAGAGACCCAGTACTTC. Its protein is CASSPGGPQRETQYF. The full variable domain, with the rest looked up from reference TRBV7-2 and TRBJ2-5, is GAGVSQSPSNKVTEKGKDVELRCDPISGHTALYWYRQSLGQGLEFLIYFQGNSAPDKSGLPSDRFSAERTGGSVSTLTIQRTQQEDSAVYLCASSPGGPQRETQYFGPGTRLLVL.

This chain uses TRBV2 with TRBJ1-1, with D tentatively TRBD1 (5 bases). In germline, CDR1 is SNHLY, CDR2 FYNNEI. The CDR3 is 13 amino acids. Trimming removed 3 bases at V and 4 bases at J, with 9 bases between. The CDR3 here is CASSDRTITEAFF. CDR3 in DNA: TGTGCCAGCAGTGATAGGACAATCACTGAAGCTTTCTTT.

This clonotype was detected only once. The J gene is TRBJ2-7, the V gene TRBV6-5; D is ambiguous. CDR1 is MNHEY and CDR2 is SVGAGI in the germline V gene. CDR3 length equals 14 residues. Deletions cut 2 bases from V and 2 bases from J, with 10 bases between. The CDR3 here is CASSYGIGTYEQYF. The CDR3 DNA reads as TGTGCCAGCAGTTACGGGATAGGTACCTACGAGCAGTACTTC.

This chain links TRBV27 with TRBJ1-6, with TRBD1 matching over 8 bases. The junction had 8 bases not matched to a gene; V was cut back by 3 bases and J by 7 bases. Per the germline V gene, CDR1 is MNHEY and CDR2 is SMNVEV (reference sequence). CDR3 size: 16 residues. The CDR3 nucleotides are TGTGCCAGCAGTTTGGACAGGGCCAAGGCAAATTCACCCCTCCACTTT. It codes for CASSLDRAKANSPLHF.

The sample holds a few counts of this clonotype. The genes are TRBV6-5 and TRBJ2-7, with a possible D match to TRBD2 (5 bases). There are 13 residues in the CDR3. V lost 4 bases and J 5 bases, leaving 12 bases between the germline ends. Looked up from germline, CDR1 is MNHEY and CDR2 is SVGAGI. CDR3 in DNA: TGTGCCAGCAGTTGGGGTGGGAGCGACGAGCAGTACTTC. This sequence encodes CASSWGGSDEQYF.

The chain employs TRBV7-2 and TRBJ2-4, with D unclear. The CDR3 loop spans 12 amino acids. V dropped 5 bases and J dropped 6 bases, with 8 bases sitting between them. Germline values: CDR1 SGHTA, CDR2 FQGNSA. In DNA form, the CDR3 reads TGTGCCAGCAGCCATGTCGCAAACATTCAGTACTTC. It is translated as CASSHVANIQYF.

This clonotype has just a few counts. J is TRBJ2-1 and V is TRBV20-1; D uncertain. Looked up from germline, CDR1 is DFQATT and CDR2 is SNEGSKA (reference sequence). Trimming stripped 6 bases from V and 0 bases from J, with 15 bases between. The CDR3 is made up of 15 amino acids. DNA of the CDR3: TGCAGTGCGACGCACAGTCACTCCTCCTACAATGAGCAGTTCTTC. This translates into CSATHSHSSYNEQFF.